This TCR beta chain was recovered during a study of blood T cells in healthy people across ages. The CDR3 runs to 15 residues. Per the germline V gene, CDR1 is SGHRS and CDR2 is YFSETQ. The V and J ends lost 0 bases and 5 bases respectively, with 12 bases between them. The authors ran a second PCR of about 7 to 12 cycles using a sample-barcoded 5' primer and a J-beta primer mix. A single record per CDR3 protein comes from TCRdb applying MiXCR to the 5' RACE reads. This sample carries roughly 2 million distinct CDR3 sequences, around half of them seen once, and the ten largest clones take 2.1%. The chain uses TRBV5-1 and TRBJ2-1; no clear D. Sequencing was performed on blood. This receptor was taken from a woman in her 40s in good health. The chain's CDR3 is CASSLAGPPDNEQFF. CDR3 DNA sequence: TGCGCCAGCAGCTTGGCTGGCCCCCCTGACAATGAGCAGTTCTTC.